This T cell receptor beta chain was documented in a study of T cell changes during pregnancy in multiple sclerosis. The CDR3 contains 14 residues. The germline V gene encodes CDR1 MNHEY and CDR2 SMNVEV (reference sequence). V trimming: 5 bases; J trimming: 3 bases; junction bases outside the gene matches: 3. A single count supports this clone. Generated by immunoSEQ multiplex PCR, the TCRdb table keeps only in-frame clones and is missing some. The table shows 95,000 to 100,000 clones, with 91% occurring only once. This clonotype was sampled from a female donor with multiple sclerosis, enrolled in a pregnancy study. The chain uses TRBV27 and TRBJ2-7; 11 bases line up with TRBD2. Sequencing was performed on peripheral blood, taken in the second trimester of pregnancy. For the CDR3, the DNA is TGTGCCAGCAGTCCAGGACTAGCGGGCTACGAGCAGTACTTC. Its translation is CASSPGLAGYEQYF.